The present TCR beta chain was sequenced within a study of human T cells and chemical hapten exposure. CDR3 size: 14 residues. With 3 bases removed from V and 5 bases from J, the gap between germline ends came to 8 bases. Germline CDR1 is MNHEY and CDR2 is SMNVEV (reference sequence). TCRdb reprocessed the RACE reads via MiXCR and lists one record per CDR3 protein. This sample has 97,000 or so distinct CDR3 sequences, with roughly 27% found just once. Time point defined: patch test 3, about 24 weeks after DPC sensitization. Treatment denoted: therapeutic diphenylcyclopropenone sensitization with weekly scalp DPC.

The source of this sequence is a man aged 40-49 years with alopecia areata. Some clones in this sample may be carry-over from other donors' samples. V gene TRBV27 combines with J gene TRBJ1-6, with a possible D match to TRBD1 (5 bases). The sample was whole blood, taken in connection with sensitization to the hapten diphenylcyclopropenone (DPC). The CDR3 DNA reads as TGTGCCAGCAGTTTGCGGGGGAATAATTCACCCCTCCACTTT. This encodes CASSLRGNNSPLHF.